These 2 T cell receptor beta chains share one sample of origin, sequenced in a study of cytomegalovirus exposure and HLA in healthy donors. The study ran its PCR with 60 Vbeta and 13 Jbeta primers. Here immunoSEQ multiplex PCR was the method, and the copy in TCRdb shows in-frame clones only, minus some. The sample carries more than 95,000 clones, about 84% recorded once. Sequencing was done on a sample of PBMCs. All receptors come from a man aged 35 to 55 in good health and CMV-seronegative.

The chain combines TRBV7-8 with TRBJ1-2, with TRBD1 identical over 7 bases. Germline assignment: CDR1 SGHVS and CDR2 FQNEAQ. V gave up 3 bases and J gave up 3 bases; unmatched junction bases: 4. The CDR3 is 14 residues long. In DNA form, the CDR3 reads TGTGCCAGCAGCTTCACAGGGGTCGACTATGGCTACACCTTC. Its protein product is CASSFTGVDYGYTF. Variable domain in full (rest from reference TRBV7-8 and TRBJ1-2): GAGVSQSPRYKVAKRGQDVALRCDPISGHVSLFWYQQALGQGPEFLTYFQNEAQLDKSGLPSDRFFAERPEGSVSTLKIQRTQQEDSAVYLCASSFTGVDYGYTFGSGTRLTVV.

V and J are TRBV7-9 and TRBJ2-3; a weak D match, TRBD2 (5 bases). The V gene's germline CDR1 is SEHNR and CDR2 FQNEAQ (reference sequence). The CDR3 consists of 14 residues. V lost 4 bases, J lost 3 bases, and 11 bases lay in between. CDR3 DNA: TGTGCCAGCAGCTACCCCCCGGGGACAGATACGCAGTATTTT. Its protein is CASSYPPGTDTQYF.